This TCR beta chain was recorded in a study of T-cell reconstitution after alpha-beta-depleted transplantation in children. Unique molecular identifiers were incorporated into the prepared TCRbeta library. TCRdb recomputed calls from the PCR reads with MiXCR, one row per CDR3 protein. The table lists some 530,000 distinct CDR3 sequences, approximately 13% of them singletons, with approximately 5.4% in the top ten. Looked up from germline, CDR1 is SQVTM and CDR2 is ANQGSEA. The CDR3 sequence is 13 residues long. V lost 4 bases, J lost 7 bases, and 8 bases stayed unmatched. This clonotype was picked up many times.

This receptor was identified in a human donor who donated a stem cell graft to a child with combined immunodeficiency. The starting material was PBMCs from the stem cell graft donor, obtained from the stem cell graft. The rearrangement joins TRBV29-1 to TRBJ1-2; 8 nucleotides agree with TRBD1. In nucleotides, the CDR3 is TGCAGCGTTGGGACAGGGAATCTTGGTGGCTACACCTTC. Protein product: CSVGTGNLGGYTF.